The clone carrying this T cell receptor beta chain showed up just once. What it binds is unknown. Using a J-beta primer mix together with a sample-barcoded 5' primer, a second PCR was run for roughly 6 to 11 cycles. Every single cDNA molecule received a tag from a template-switch adaptor with 12 random nucleotides. TCRdb redid the calling of the 5' RACE reads with MiXCR, one entry per CDR3 protein. The data contain 1.2 million to 1.5 million distinct CDR3 sequences, 59% of them singletons. Trimming took 5 bases from V and 11 from J, leaving 15 bases between them. This CDR3 contains 13 residues. Germline V gives CDR1 MNHEY, CDR2 SVGAGI. Donors ranged from roughly 6 to 90 years old and were healthy Caucasians in Russia. The data derive from a study of blood T cells in healthy people across ages. Background on the study: Template switching caught about one barcoded beta molecule for each two T cells. Study-level results: Researchers judged that diversity estimates from one million T cells fell short of true values.

This chain joins TRBV6-5 and TRBJ1-4; D possibly corresponds to TRBD1 (5 bases). This TCR derives from a man aged 18 to 30 in good health. Sequenced material: blood. This chain's CDR3 is CASSGTAVGKLFF. DNA for the CDR3: TGTGCCAGCAGTGGGACGGCGGTCGGGAAACTGTTTTTT.